The clone carrying this T cell receptor beta chain was seen a handful of times. Antigen specificity is unknown. The data are from a study of shared clonotypes between healthy human individuals. Looking at the study overall: CD4 naive cells filled three plates per donor, CD4 memory three, CD8 naive two and CD8 memory one. Study conclusions and caveats: On the whole, naive subsets had larger estimated richness than memory subsets had.

The germline V gene has CDR1 SGHRS and CDR2 YFSETQ. CDR3 length: 14 residues. Trimming left V 4 bases short and J 0 bases short, with 8 bases between. The study drew all its donors from Caucasian adults living in Nashville, Tennessee. Replicate PCRs run on sorted subsets employed 200 ng DNA, approximately 30,000 T cell genomes. The table came from immunoSEQ multiplex PCR; TCRdb's copy has only in-frame clones and leaves some out. The sample holds around 88,000 clones; 67% are singletons and the top ten take about 42%. The sample taken for sequencing was memory CD8+ T cells sorted from blood. Stated subset: CD45RO+ cells pooled with CCR7-negative TemRA cells. The J gene is TRBJ1-3, the V gene TRBV5-1, with D possibly being TRBD1 (6 bases). This receptor was taken from a man aged 25 to 40 in good health. The CDR3 loop is CASSRTASGNTIYF. The CDR3, as DNA: TGCGCCAGCAGCCGGACAGCCTCTGGAAACACCATATATTTT.